The next 9 T cell receptor beta chains were all read from a single sample in a study of identifying expanded T cells in peripheral blood. TCRdb's table, derived via immunoSEQ multiplex PCR, lists solely in-frame clones and lacks some. The sample has 100,000 to 150,000 clones; approximately 88% are singletons. The specimen sequenced was blood. The source of these receptors is a person aged 18 to 70 in good health.

This rearrangement joins TRBV11-1 to TRBJ2-7, with TRBD1 matching 7 bases. Trimming took 5 bases from V and 6 from J; bases not matched to a gene: 13. The CDR3 has 15 residues. CDR1 and CDR2 from the germline V gene are SGHAT and FQDESV (reference sequence). CDR3 residues: CASSVPGTVRSEQYF. Written as DNA, the CDR3 is TGTGCCAGCAGCGTACCAGGGACAGTTCGGAGCGAGCAGTACTTC.

On this clone: One junction end does not reproduce the germline sequence, and a read error may be involved. The chain links TRBV5-1 to TRBJ2-5, with D possibly TRBD1 on 5 matching bases. The CDR3 has 14 amino acids. The germline gives CDR1 SGHRS, CDR2 YFSETQ. The CDR3 region is CASSFQAGGQSMNF. The CDR3 DNA sequence: TGCGCCAGCAGCTTCCAAGCCGGCGGACAATCCATGAACTTC.

The V and J genes are TRBV18 and TRBJ1-1; possible D gene TRBD1, 5 bases. Germline V CDR1 and CDR2: KGHSH, LQKENI. V shed 4 bases and J shed 2 bases, with 8 bases lying between them. This CDR3 spans 13 amino acids. The CDR3 DNA follows: TGTGCCAGCTCACTTGACAGCAACACTGAAGCTTTCTTT. Translating it yields CASSLDSNTEAFF.

The J gene is TRBJ2-3, the V gene TRBV5-1; no clear D. The CDR3 runs 14 residues. In germline, CDR1 is SGHRS, CDR2 YFSETQ. V was shortened by 6 bases and J by 4 bases, with 15 bases between the two germline ends. CDR3 sequence (DNA): TGCGCCAGCATAAGGTCGGGCAGCCCAGATACGCAGTATTTT. It codes for CASIRSGSPDTQYF.

The sample holds one count of this clone. The rearrangement uses TRBV30 and TRBJ2-5, with D unresolved. Looked up from germline, CDR1 is GTSNPN and CDR2 is SVGIG (reference sequence). The CDR3 totals 13 residues. V lost 2 bases and J 2 bases, leaving 9 bases between the germline ends. The CDR3 loop reads CAWSPNVQETQYF. For the CDR3, the DNA is TGTGCCTGGAGTCCAAATGTACAAGAGACCCAGTACTTC.

J is TRBJ2-3 and V is TRBV6-1; D is uncertain. The CDR3 totals 14 residues. The V gene's germline CDR1 is MNHNS and CDR2 SASEGT. The V end was cut by 6 bases, the J end by 0 bases, with 10 bases between. In DNA, the CDR3 is TGTGCCAGCAGCCTAATCCCTAGCACAGATACGCAGTATTTT. It translates to CASSLIPSTDTQYF.

This clone was detected only a few times. The chain uses TRBV18 and TRBJ1-5; 8 bases are shared with TRBD1. The CDR3 covers 19 residues. V shed 3 bases and J 2 bases; nucleotides not matched to a gene: 15. CDR1 and CDR2 from the germline V gene are KGHSH and LQKENI. The CDR3 DNA reads as TGTGCCAGCTCACCTAACCCGCCTCAGGGGGCGGAGGGCAATCAGCCCCAGCATTTT. This sequence encodes CASSPNPPQGAEGNQPQHF.

By frequency in the sample, this clone is medium-sized (0.01 to 0.1%). The chain has TRBV6-6 and TRBJ1-2, with no clear D. Trimming shortened V by 0 bases and J by 7 bases, and 12 bases separated the two germline ends. The germline CDR1 and CDR2 sequences are MNHNY and SVGAGI (reference sequence). The CDR3 has 14 amino acids. CDR3 DNA: TGTGCCAGCAGTTACTCGCCGGACGCGGGTGGCTACACCTTC. This translates into CASSYSPDAGGYTF.

The CDR3, as DNA: TGTGCCAGCTCGCGCCTGTCCCCGGGCCCAAATGAAAAACTGTTTTTT. Translation gives CASSRLSPGPNEKLFF. The J gene is TRBJ1-4, the V gene TRBV18, with unresolved D. The V gene's germline CDR1 is KGHSH and CDR2 LQKENI. There are 16 residues in the CDR3. Trimming took 6 bases from V and 5 from J, leaving 19 bases between them.